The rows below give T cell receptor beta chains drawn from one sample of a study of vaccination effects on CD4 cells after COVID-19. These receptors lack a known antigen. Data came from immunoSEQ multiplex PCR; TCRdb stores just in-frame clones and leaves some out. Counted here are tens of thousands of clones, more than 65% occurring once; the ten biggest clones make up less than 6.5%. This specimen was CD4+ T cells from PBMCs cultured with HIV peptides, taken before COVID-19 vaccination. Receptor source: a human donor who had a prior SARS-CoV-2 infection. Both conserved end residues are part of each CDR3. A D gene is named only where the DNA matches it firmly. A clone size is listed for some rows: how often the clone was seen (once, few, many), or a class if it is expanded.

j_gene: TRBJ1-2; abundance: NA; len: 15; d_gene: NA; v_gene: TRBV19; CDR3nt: TGTGCCAGTAGTATTGTGTTTAGGACACGGGATGGCTACACCTTC; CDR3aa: CASSIVFRTRDGYTF
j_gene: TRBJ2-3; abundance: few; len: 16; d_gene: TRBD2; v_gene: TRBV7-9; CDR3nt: TGTGCCAGCAGCTCCCGGACTAGCGGGACCTTACATACGCAGTATTTT; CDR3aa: CASSSRTSGTLHTQYF
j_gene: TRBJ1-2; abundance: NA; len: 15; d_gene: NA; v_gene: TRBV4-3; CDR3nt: TGCGCCAGCAGCCAAGACCCGGTTGTTAACTATGGCTACACCTTC; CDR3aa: CASSQDPVVNYGYTF
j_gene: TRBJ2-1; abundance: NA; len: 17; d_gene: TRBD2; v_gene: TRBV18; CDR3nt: TGTGCCAGCTCATTCACCGCCGGGACTAGCGGGCACAATGAGCAGTTCTTC; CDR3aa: CASSFTAGTSGHNEQFF
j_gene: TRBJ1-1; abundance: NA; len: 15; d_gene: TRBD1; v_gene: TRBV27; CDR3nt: TGTGCCAGCAGTACCCCGGGACAGATCAACACTGAAGCTTTCTTT; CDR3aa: CASSTPGQINTEAFF
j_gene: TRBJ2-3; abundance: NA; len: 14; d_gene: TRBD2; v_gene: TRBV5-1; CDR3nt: TGCGCCAGCAGCTTGGGCGGGAGAACAGATACGCAGTATTTT; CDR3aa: CASSLGGRTDTQYF
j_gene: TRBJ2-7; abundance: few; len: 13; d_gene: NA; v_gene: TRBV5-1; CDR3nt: TGCGCCAGCAGACACAGGGAAAACTACGAGCAGTACTTC; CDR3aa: CASRHRENYEQYF
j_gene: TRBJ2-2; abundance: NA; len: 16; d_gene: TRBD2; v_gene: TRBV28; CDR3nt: TGTGCCAGCAGTTTATACAGCGGGGGGGCCGGAGGGGAGCTGTTTTTT; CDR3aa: CASSLYSGGAGGELFF
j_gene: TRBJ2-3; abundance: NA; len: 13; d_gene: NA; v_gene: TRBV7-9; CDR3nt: TGTGCCAGCAGCTTAGGACGCACAGATACGCAGTATTTT; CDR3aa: CASSLGRTDTQYF
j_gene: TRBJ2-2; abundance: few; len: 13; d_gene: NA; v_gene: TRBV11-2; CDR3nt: TGTGCCAGCAGCCGATTTCGACAGGGGGAGCTGTTTTTT; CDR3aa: CASSRFRQGELFF
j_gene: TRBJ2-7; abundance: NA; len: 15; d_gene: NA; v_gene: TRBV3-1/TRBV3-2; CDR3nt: TGTGCCAGCAGCCAACGAGGAGGCCCATCCTACGAGCAGTACTTC; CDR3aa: CASSQRGGPSYEQYF
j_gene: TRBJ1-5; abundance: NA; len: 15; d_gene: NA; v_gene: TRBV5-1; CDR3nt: TGCGCCATCCCTGTCCGGGTTCCCCCCAATCAGCCCCAGCATTTT; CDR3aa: CAIPVRVPPNQPQHF
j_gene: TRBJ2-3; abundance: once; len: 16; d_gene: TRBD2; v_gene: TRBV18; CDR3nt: TGTGCCAGCTCACCACCCGGGACTAGCTTCACAGATACGCAGTATTTT; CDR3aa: CASSPPGTSFTDTQYF
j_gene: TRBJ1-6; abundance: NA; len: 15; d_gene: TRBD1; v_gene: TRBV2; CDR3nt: TGTGCCAGCAGGACAGATGGACAGGGCAGGTCACCCCTCCACTTT; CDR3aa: CASRTDGQGRSPLHF
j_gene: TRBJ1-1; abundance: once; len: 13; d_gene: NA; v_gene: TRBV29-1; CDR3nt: TGCAGCGTTGTCCCAGTTAAGAACACTGAAGCTTTCTTT; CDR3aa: CSVVPVKNTEAFF
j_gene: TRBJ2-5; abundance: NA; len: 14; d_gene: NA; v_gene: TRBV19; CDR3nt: TGTGCCAGTGGGGTGACAGGCCAACAAGAGACCCAGTACTTC; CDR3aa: CASGVTGQQETQYF
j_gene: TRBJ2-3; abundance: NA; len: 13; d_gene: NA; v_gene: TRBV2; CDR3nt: TGTGCCAGCAGTGACTGGACGAGGCCTACGCAGTATTTT; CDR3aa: CASSDWTRPTQYF
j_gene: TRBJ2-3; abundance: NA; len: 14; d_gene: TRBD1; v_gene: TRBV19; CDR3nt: TGTGCCAGCGTCAAGGACAGGAGCACAGATACGCAGTATTTT; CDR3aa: CASVKDRSTDTQYF
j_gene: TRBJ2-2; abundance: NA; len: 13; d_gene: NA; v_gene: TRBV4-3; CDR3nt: TGCGCCAGCAGCCTCGTCCACACCGGGGAGCTGTTTTTT; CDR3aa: CASSLVHTGELFF
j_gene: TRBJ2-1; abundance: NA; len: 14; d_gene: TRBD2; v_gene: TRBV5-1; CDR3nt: TGCGCCAGCAGCCCGCGGGGGGGTGAGAATGAGCAGTTCTTC; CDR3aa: CASSPRGGENEQFF
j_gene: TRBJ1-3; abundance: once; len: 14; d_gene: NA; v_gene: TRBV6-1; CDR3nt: TGTGCCAGCAGTGACCAGGGCGGGAGTAACACCATATATTTT; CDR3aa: CASSDQGGSNTIYF
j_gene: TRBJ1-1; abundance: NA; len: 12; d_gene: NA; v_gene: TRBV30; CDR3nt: TGTGCCTGGAGCGAACAGTTCACTGAAGCTTTCTTT; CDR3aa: CAWSEQFTEAFF
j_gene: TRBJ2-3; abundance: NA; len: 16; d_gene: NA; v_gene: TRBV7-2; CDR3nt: TGTGCCAGCAGCTCAGGGGGGGGATATTATACAGATACGCAGTATTTT; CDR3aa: CASSSGGGYYTDTQYF
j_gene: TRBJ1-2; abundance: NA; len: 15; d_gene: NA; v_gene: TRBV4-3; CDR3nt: TGCGCCAGCAGCCAAGATCTGAGGGGGAGATATGGCTACACCTTC; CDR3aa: CASSQDLRGRYGYTF
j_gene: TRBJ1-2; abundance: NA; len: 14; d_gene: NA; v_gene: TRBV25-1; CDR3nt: TGTGCCAGCAGTGAGGCTGGGGCGGACTATGGCTACACCTTC; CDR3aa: CASSEAGADYGYTF
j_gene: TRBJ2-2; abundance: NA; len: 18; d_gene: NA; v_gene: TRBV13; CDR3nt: TGTGCCAGCAGCTCATCCGAGGGGGTAAGGTACGACACCGGGGAGCTGTTTTTT; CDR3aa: CASSSSEGVRYDTGELFF
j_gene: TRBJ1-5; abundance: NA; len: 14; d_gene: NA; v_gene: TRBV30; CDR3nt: TGTGCCTGGAGTGTCAGGGGAGAGGATCAGCCCCAGCATTTT; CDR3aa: CAWSVRGEDQPQHF
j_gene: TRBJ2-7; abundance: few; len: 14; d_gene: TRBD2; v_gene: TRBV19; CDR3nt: TGTGCCAGTAGTAATGTTGCGGGAGGGTTAGAGCAGTACTTC; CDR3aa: CASSNVAGGLEQYF
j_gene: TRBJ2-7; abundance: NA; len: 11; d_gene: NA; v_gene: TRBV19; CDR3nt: TGTGCCAGTAGACAGGCGGGTGAGCAGTACTTC; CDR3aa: CASRQAGEQYF
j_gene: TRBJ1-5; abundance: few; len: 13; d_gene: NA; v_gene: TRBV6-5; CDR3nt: TGTGCCAGCAGGCGACAGTACGGTCAGCCCCAGCATTTT; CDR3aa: CASRRQYGQPQHF
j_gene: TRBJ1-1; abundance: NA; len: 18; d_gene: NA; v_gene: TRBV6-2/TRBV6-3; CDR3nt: TGTGCCAGCAGTTACTCGACGTGGGGGCGAGAAATGAACACTGAAGCTTTCTTT; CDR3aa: CASSYSTWGREMNTEAFF
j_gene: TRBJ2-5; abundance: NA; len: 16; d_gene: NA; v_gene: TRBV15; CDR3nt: TGTGCCACCAGCAGAGGACAGGCGGCGTACCAAGAGACCCAGTACTTC; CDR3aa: CATSRGQAAYQETQYF
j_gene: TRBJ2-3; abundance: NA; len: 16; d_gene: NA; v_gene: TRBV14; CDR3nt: TGTGCCAGCAGCCAAGCCCGCGGATCTAGCACAGATACGCAGTATTTT; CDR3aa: CASSQARGSSTDTQYF
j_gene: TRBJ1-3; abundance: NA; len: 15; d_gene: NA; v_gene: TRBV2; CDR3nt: TGTGCCAGCAGTGCCTGGGTAGACTCTGGAAACACCATATATTTT; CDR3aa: CASSAWVDSGNTIYF
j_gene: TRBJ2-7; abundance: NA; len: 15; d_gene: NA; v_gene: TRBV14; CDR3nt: TGTGCCAGCAGCCAAGATTTTGGTGTGTTGGACGAGCAGTACTTC; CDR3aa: CASSQDFGVLDEQYF
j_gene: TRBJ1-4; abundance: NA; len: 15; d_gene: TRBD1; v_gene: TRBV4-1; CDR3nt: TGCGCCAGCAGCCCATTGACAGGGGGCCTTGAAAAACTGTTTTTT; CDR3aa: CASSPLTGGLEKLFF
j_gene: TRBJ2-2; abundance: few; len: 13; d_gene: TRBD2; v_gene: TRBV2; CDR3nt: TGTGCCGGAAAGGGACTAGCGGGAGGTGGTCTGTTTTTT; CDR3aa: CAGKGLAGGGLFF
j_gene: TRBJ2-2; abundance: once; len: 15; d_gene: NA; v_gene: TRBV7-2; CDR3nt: TGTGCCAGCAGCCCCCTTGGGGGGACTTTAGGGGAGCTGTTTTTT; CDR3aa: CASSPLGGTLGELFF
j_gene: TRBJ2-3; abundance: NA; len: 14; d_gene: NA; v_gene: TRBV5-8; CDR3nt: TGTGCCAGCAGCTTGGTTCGGTCCACAGATACGCAGTATTTT; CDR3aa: CASSLVRSTDTQYF
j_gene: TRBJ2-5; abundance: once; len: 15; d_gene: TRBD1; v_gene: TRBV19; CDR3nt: TGTGCCAGTAGGGCGGTACAGGGGAGCCAAGAGACCCAGTACTTC; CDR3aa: CASRAVQGSQETQYF
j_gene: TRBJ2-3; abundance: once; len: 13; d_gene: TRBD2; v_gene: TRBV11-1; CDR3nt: TGTGCCAGCAGCCTAGCGGGCACAGATACGCAGTATTTT; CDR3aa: CASSLAGTDTQYF
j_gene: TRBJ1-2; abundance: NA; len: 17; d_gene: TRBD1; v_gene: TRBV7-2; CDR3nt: TGTGCCAGCAGCTTAGTACAGGGGGCATCTTATACCTATGGCTACACCTTC; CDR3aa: CASSLVQGASYTYGYTF
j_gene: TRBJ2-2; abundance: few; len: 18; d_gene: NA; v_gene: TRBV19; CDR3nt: TGTGCCAGTAGTATCCTCGGGGGGACAGGCACGAACACCGGGGAGCTGTTTTTT; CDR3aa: CASSILGGTGTNTGELFF
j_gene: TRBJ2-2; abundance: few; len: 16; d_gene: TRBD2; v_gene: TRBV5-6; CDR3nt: TGTGCCAGCAGCCGGGAACCGGGACTAGGAGCCGGGGAGCTGTTTTTT; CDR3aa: CASSREPGLGAGELFF
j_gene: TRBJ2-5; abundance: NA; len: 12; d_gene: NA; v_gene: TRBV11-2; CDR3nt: TGTGCCAGCAGCTTAGGTCGCGAGACCCAGTACTTC; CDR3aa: CASSLGRETQYF
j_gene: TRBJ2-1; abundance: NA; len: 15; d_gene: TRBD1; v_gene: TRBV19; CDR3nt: TGTGCCAGTAGTTCCCGGACAGGCGTGGGAGATGAGCAGTTCTTC; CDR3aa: CASSSRTGVGDEQFF
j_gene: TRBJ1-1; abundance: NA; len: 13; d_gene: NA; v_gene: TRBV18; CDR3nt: TGTGCCAGCTCACGGCAGACGAACACTGAAGCTTTCTTT; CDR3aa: CASSRQTNTEAFF
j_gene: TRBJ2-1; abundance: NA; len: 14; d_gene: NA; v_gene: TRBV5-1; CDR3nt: TGCGCCAGCAGCTTGGGAGAAATCTACAATGAGCAGTTCTTC; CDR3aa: CASSLGEIYNEQFF
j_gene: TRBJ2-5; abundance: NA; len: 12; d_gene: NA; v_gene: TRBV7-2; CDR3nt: TGTGCCAGCAGCATCCGATCGGAGACCCAGTACTTC; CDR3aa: CASSIRSETQYF
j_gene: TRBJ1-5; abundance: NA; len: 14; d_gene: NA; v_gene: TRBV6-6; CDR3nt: TGTGCCAGCAGCCCAGGGGACGGCAATCAGCCCCAGCATTTT; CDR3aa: CASSPGDGNQPQHF
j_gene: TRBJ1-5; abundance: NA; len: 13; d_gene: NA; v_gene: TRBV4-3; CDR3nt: TGCGCCAGCTGGTGGCAACAGCATCAGCCCCAGCATTTT; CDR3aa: CASWWQQHQPQHF
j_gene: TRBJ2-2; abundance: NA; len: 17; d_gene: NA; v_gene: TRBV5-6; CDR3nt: TGTGCCAGCAGCTTGGGGGGCGTAAGGGCCCTCACCGGGGAGCTGTTTTTT; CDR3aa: CASSLGGVRALTGELFF
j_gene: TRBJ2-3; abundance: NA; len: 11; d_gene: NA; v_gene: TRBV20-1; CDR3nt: TGCAGTGCTAAAAATTCAGATACGCAGTATTTT; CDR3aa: CSAKNSDTQYF
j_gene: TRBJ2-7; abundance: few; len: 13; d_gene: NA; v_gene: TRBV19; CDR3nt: TGTGCCAGTAGTACCAGGGGCGGCTGGGAGCAGTACTTC; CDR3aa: CASSTRGGWEQYF